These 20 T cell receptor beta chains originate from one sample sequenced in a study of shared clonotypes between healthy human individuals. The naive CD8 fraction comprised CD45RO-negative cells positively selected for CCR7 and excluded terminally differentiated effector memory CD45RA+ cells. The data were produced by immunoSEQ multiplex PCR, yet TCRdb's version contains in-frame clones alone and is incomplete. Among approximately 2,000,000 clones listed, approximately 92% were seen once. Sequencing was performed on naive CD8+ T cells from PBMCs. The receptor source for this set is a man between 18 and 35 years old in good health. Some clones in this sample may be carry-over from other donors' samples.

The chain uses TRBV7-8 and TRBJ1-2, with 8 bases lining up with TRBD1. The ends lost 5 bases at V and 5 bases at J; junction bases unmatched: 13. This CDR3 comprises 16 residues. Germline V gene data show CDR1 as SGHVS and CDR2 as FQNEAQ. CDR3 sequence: CASSPEYRGIEYGYTF. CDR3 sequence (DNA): TGTGCCAGCAGCCCGGAATACAGGGGGATCGAGTATGGCTACACCTTC.

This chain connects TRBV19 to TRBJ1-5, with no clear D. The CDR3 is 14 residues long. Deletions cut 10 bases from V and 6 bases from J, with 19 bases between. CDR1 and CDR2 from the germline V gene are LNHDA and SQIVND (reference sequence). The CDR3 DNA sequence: TGTGCCACACGCCCTCGGGCAGGAGCTCAGCCCCAGCATTTT. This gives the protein CATRPRAGAQPQHF.

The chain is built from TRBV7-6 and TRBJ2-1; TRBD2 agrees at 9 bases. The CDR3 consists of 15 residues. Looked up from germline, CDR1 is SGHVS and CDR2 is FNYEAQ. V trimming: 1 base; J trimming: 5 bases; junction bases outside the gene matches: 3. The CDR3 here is CASSLDAGGDNEQFF. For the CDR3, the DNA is TGTGCCAGCAGCTTAGATGCGGGAGGGGACAATGAGCAGTTCTTC.

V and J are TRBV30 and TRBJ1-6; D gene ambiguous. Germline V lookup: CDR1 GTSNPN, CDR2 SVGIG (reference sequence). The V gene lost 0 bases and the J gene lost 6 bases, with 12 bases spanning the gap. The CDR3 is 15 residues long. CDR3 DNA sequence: TGTGCCTGGAGTGTTTTGGGTTTTGGTAATTCACCCCTCCACTTT. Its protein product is CAWSVLGFGNSPLHF.

Here the CDR3 DNA reads TGTGCCAGCAGGACTTACAGGGGTAACTACGAGCAGTACTTC. Translated, it gives CASRTYRGNYEQYF. The V gene is TRBV6-1, the J gene TRBJ2-7; TRBD1 aligns across 7 bases. The CDR3 length is 14 residues. Germline trimming cut 6 bases from V and 3 bases from J; bases unmatched to any gene: 8. Germline CDR1 MNHNS, CDR2 SASEGT.

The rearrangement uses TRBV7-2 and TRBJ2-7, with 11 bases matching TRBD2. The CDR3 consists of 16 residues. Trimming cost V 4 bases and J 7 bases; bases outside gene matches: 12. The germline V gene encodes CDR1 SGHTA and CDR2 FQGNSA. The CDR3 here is CASSSTTSGALREQYF. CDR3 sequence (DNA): TGTGCCAGCAGCTCAACGACTAGCGGGGCCCTTAGGGAGCAGTACTTC. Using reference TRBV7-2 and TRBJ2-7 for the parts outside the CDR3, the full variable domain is GAGVSQSPSNKVTEKGKDVELRCDPISGHTALYWYRQSLGQGLEFLIYFQGNSAPDKSGLPSDRFSAERTGGSVSTLTIQRTQQEDSAVYLCASSSTTSGALREQYFGPGTRLTVT.

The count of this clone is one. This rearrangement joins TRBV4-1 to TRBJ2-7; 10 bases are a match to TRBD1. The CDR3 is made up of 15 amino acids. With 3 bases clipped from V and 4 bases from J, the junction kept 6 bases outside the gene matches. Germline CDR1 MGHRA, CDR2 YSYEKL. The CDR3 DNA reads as TGCGCCAGCAGCCACTCCGGGACAGGGGCTTACGAGCAGTACTTC. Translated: CASSHSGTGAYEQYF.

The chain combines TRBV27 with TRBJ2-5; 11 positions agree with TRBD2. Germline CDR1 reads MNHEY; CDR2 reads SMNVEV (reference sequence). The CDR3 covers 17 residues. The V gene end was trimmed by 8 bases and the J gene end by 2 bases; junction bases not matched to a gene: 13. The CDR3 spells CASSPLDSGRVQETQYF. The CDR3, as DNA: TGTGCCAGCTCCCCCTTGGATAGCGGGAGGGTACAAGAGACCCAGTACTTC.

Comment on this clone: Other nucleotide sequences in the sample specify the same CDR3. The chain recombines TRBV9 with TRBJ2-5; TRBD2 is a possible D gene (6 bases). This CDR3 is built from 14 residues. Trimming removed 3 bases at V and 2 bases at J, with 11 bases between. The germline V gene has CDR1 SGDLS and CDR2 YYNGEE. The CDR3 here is CASSARREQETQYF. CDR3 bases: TGTGCCAGCAGCGCGCGCCGGGAGCAAGAGACCCAGTACTTC. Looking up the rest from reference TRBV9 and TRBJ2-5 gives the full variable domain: DSGVTQTPKHLITATGQRVTLRCSPRSGDLSVYWYQQSLDQGLQFLIQYYNGEERAKGNILERFSAQQFPDLHSELNLSSLELGDSALYFCASSARREQETQYFGPGTRLLVL.

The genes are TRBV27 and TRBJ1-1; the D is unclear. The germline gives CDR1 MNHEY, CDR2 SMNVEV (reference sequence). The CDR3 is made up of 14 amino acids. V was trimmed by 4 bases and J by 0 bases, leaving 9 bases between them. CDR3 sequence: CASSSPGMNTEAFF. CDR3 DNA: TGTGCCAGCAGTTCTCCGGGAATGAACACTGAAGCTTTCTTT.

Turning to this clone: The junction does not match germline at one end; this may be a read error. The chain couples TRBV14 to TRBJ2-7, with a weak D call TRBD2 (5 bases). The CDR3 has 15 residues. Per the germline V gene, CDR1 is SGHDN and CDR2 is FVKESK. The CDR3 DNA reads TGTGCCAGCAGCCAAGAACGGCTAGCTTCCTCCGAGCAGTACTTC. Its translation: CASSQERLASSEQYF.

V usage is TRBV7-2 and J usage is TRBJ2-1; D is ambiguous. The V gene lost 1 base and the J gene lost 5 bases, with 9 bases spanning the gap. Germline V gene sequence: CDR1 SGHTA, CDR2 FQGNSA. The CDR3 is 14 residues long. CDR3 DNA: TGTGCCAGCAGCTTAGTTGGTAGAAACAATGAGCAGTTCTTC. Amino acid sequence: CASSLVGRNNEQFF.

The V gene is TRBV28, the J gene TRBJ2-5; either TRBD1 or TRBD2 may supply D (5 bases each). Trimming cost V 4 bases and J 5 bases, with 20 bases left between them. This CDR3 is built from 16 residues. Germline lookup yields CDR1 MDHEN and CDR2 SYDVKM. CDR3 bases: TGTGCCAGCAGTTCTCCAGGGCGTCTCGGGATGGAGACCCAGTACTTC. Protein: CASSSPGRLGMETQYF.

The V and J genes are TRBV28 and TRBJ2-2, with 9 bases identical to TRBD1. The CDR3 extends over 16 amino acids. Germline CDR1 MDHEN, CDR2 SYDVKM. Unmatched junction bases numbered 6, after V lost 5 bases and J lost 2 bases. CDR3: CASSGGDRANTGELFF. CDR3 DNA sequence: TGTGCCAGCAGTGGGGGGGACAGGGCTAACACCGGGGAGCTGTTTTTT.

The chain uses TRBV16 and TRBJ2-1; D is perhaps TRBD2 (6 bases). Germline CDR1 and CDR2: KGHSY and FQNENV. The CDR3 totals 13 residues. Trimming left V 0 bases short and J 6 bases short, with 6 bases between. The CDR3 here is CASSQSGGNEQFF. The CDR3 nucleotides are TGTGCCAGCAGCCAATCCGGGGGCAATGAGCAGTTCTTC.

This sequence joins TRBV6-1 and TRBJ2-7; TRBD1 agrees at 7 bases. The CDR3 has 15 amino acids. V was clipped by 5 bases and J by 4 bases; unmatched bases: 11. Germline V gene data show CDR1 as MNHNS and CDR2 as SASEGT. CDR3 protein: CASSPYPGTEYEQYF. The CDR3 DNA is TGTGCCAGCAGTCCGTACCCCGGGACAGAGTACGAGCAGTACTTC.

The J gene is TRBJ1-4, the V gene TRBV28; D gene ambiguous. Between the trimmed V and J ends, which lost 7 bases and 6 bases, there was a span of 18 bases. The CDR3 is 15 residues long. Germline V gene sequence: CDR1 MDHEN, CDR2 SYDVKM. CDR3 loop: CASTRRPRGDEKLFF. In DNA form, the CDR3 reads TGTGCCAGCACCAGACGACCCCGAGGAGATGAAAAACTGTTTTTT.

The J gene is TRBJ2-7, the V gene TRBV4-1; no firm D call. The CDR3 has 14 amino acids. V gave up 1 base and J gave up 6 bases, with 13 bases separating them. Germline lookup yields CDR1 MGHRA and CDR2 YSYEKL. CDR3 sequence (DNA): TGCGCCAGCAGCCAAGTGGGCCTAGTAGTCGAGCAGTACTTC. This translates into CASSQVGLVVEQYF.

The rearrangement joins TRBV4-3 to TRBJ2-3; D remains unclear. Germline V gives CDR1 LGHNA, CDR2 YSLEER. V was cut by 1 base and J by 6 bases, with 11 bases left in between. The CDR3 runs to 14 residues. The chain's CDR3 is CASSQAPNIDTQYF. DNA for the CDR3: TGCGCCAGCAGCCAAGCCCCAAACATCGATACGCAGTATTTT.

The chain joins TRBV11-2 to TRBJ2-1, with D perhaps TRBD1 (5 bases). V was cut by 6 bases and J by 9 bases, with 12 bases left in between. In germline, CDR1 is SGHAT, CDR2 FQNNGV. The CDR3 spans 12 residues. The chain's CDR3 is CASSSGLGEQFF. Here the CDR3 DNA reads TGTGCCAGCAGTTCAGGGTTGGGTGAGCAGTTCTTC.